This T cell receptor (beta chain) was retrieved from a study of T-cell memory formation after mild COVID-19 (dated by TCRdb to about 2021). Turning to the overall study: TCR sequence clusters from the two donors were found to be largely donor specific. In two donors, T-cell clones that expanded and contracted after mild COVID-19 were followed by sequencing TCRalpha and TCRbeta repertoires longitudinally. Two young, previously healthy adult volunteers made up the cohort, one male and one female. What the research found in general, with its limitations: Some responding clones were detected in pre-infection memory, which suggested that pre-existing cross-reactive memory T cells had joined the SARS-CoV-2 response. The study covered only two mild cases, and larger cohorts including severe cases with pre-infection samples were considered necessary. The second-wave clones that peaked on day 37 were not confirmed to be SARS-CoV-2 specific. From day 15 to 85, contracting clones showed balanced CD4/CD8 phenotypes, whereas a second wave of clones that expanded from day 15 to 37 leaned towards CD4+. Contracting CD4+ clones turned up mainly in the CM and EM memory subsets, whereas EMRA was where CD8+ clones were enriched.

Including cysteine and phenylalanine, the CDR3 has 15 amino acids. Only CDR3 DNA is held: 45 bases, read in frame from base 1. V loses 3 bases of germline sequence and J loses 6 bases, and the interval between the two ends is 16 bases. CDR1 and CDR2 are read off the germline V gene as ENHRY and SYGVKD. Reads for this sample came from an Illumina NovaSeq 6000. TCRalpha and TCRbeta cDNA libraries were constructed by 5'RACE with constant-segment primers, with sample barcodes and unique molecular identifiers being introduced. RNA was extracted from every sample with Trizol reagent. Libraries were amplified in two PCR steps, with a second sample barcode and Illumina TruSeq adapters added in the second step. Sequencing of libraries was performed on an Illumina NovaSeq with 2 x 150 bp paired-end reads. The study's processing was this. Demultiplexing of reads and collapsing into UMI-guided consensus sequences were performed with migec v1.2.7. Using mixcr v2.1.11, UMI consensuses were aligned to TRA and TRB V and J templates and then assembled into clonotypes. A clonotype was counted as expanded or contracted only when both edgeR and NoisET called the clonotype significant, with the noise models trained on biological replicates. For edgeR calls, the cutoffs were a false discovery rate-adjusted p below 0.01 and a log2 fold-change threshold of 1. As an exploratory analysis of dynamics, max-normalized trajectories of the 1000 most abundant clonotypes were examined by PCA with hierarchical clustering. Separately sequenced CD4+ and CD8+ repertoires were used to assign a CD4 or CD8 phenotype to each responding clone. TCRdb reanalyzed the raw reads on its own, using fastp at Q25 for trimming and MiXCR for clone calling, and kept in-frame beta chains. Each entry is one CDR3 protein sequence, shown with its most common DNA and genes. The V and J calls were determined by TCRdb, not by the authors. In this sample the table shows 350,000 to 500,000 distinct CDR3 sequences, about a sixth of which occur a single time. The top ten clonotypes cover about 22% of the sample.

Ficoll-Paque density gradient centrifugation was used to isolate PBMCs. As regards this clonotype: Its specific antigen is unknown. Base qualities are not provided; no much larger clone lies one nucleotide away.

The material sequenced was PBMCs or a T cell subset sorted from them (not recorded which). The sequence derives from a man between 18 and 35 years old who had mild COVID-19 (a few samples of this study predate the infection). The sample titles of this study are shuffled in the database, so cell type and time point are left out; the donor was told from shared clones. Recombination linked TRBV10-3 to TRBJ2-3; D gene: possibly TRBD2, on 6 matching bases. CDR3 loop: CAISERGSAGDTQYF. DNA sequence: TGTGCCATCAGTGAACGGGGTAGCGCGGGGGATACGCAGTATTTT.